This entry lists 2 T cell receptor beta chains sequenced from one sample in a study of cytomegalovirus exposure and HLA in healthy donors. The PCR was carried out with 60 Vbeta primers and 13 Jbeta primers. Assay: immunoSEQ multiplex PCR; the TCRdb copy retains only in-frame clones and omits some. The table includes around 150,000 clones, around 63% detected once. The specimen was PBMCs. These receptors all come from a human donor in good health.

This clone appeared a few times. The J gene is TRBJ2-3, the V gene TRBV10-3; a possible D gene is TRBD2 (5 bases). Germline V gives CDR1 ENHRY, CDR2 SYGVKD. This CDR3 has 12 residues. Trimming pared 9 bases from V and 2 bases from J, leaving 9 bases between. The CDR3 sequence: CAMAADTDTQYF. Written as DNA, the CDR3 is TGTGCCATGGCAGCGGACACAGATACGCAGTATTTT.

This clone was detected only a few times. The chain recombines TRBV28 with TRBJ2-7, with 7 bases that match TRBD1. Trimming took 6 bases from V and 2 from J; bases not matched to a gene: 7. Germline V gene data show CDR1 as MDHEN and CDR2 as SYDVKM. The CDR3 spans 14 residues. Here the CDR3 DNA reads TGTGCCAGCAGCCCGGGACAGACAACCTACGAGCAGTACTTC. Its protein is CASSPGQTTYEQYF. The full variable domain, rest sourced from reference TRBV28 and TRBJ2-7, is DVKVTQSSRYLVKRTGEKVFLECVQDMDHENMFWYRQDPGLGLRLIYFSYDVKMKEKGDIPEGYSVSREKKERFSLILESASTNQTSMYLCASSPGQTTYEQYFGPGTRLTVT.